These T cell receptor beta chains were read from a single sample in a study of T cells after posttransplantation cyclophosphamide. Only in-frame clones appear in the TCRdb table, and some are missing; sequencing was by immunoSEQ multiplex PCR. The sample records about 36,000 clones, approximately 78% being singletons. This material consisted of CD4+ T cells sorted from blood, taken around 2,000 days after a stem cell transplant with posttransplant cyclophosphamide. These receptors were taken from a female patient between 40 and 55 years old who received an allogeneic stem cell transplant from a related donor, was CMV-positive, and had no GVHD. Some T cells may have originated in the graft donor. Both conserved end residues are part of each CDR3. Fields, in order: CDR3 protein, J gene, V gene, clone size. Clone size appears in some rows only: once, few, many, or a class for an expanded clone.

CDR3aa: CASSQGTSRNRKLFF
j_gene: TRBJ1-4
v_gene: TRBV6-5
abundance: .

CDR3aa: CASSPRQGAGYGYTF
j_gene: TRBJ1-2
v_gene: TRBV7-3
abundance: .

CDR3aa: CASSYDRAGVVEQYF
j_gene: TRBJ2-7
v_gene: TRBV6-6
abundance: .

CDR3aa: CASSRLADHSYNEQFF
j_gene: TRBJ2-1
v_gene: TRBV6-4
abundance: .

CDR3aa: CASSPKQGTEQYF
j_gene: TRBJ2-7
v_gene: TRBV6-6
abundance: few

CDR3aa: CASSHQAYSPLHF
j_gene: TRBJ1-6
v_gene: TRBV14
abundance: .

CDR3aa: CASTLVASGSPLHF
j_gene: TRBJ1-6
v_gene: TRBV2
abundance: .

CDR3aa: CASSLVRDTNSPLHF
j_gene: TRBJ1-6
v_gene: TRBV5-1
abundance: few

CDR3aa: CASSLDLLRDRGLGNTEAFF
j_gene: TRBJ1-1
v_gene: TRBV11-3
abundance: .

CDR3aa: CASSGVDREGNYGYTF
j_gene: TRBJ1-2
v_gene: TRBV6-4
abundance: .

CDR3aa: CASSWAGGQTQYF
j_gene: TRBJ2-3
v_gene: TRBV11-2
abundance: .

CDR3aa: CASSLRTGGTDTQYF
j_gene: TRBJ2-3
v_gene: TRBV5-1
abundance: .

CDR3aa: CASSLGAGGRYEQYF
j_gene: TRBJ2-7
v_gene: TRBV9
abundance: .

CDR3aa: CAISELGARSNEQFF
j_gene: TRBJ2-1
v_gene: TRBV10-3
abundance: .

CDR3aa: CASSPGTIGGYTF
j_gene: TRBJ1-2
v_gene: TRBV10-1
abundance: .

CDR3aa: CASSPNPESQAFF
j_gene: TRBJ1-1
v_gene: TRBV7-2
abundance: .

CDR3aa: CTSSQSFSYSYEQYF
j_gene: .
v_gene: TRBV1
abundance: .

CDR3aa: CASSLSGGAGTGELFF
j_gene: TRBJ2-2
v_gene: TRBV7-2
abundance: .

CDR3aa: CASSLVRGAYEQYF
j_gene: TRBJ2-7
v_gene: TRBV5-1
abundance: .

CDR3aa: CASGGQYEQYF
j_gene: TRBJ2-7
v_gene: TRBV19
abundance: .

CDR3aa: CASSLRGGTEAFF
j_gene: TRBJ1-1
v_gene: TRBV7-6
abundance: .

CDR3aa: CASSPTGDSGNTIYF
j_gene: TRBJ1-3
v_gene: TRBV18
abundance: .

CDR3aa: CASSSSGNTEAFF
j_gene: TRBJ1-1
v_gene: TRBV7-9
abundance: .

CDR3aa: CASSAGQFQPQHF
j_gene: TRBJ1-5
v_gene: TRBV2
abundance: .

CDR3aa: CASASGGHTGELFF
j_gene: TRBJ2-2
v_gene: TRBV6-6
abundance: .

CDR3aa: CASTGAGATDTQYF
j_gene: TRBJ2-3
v_gene: TRBV2
abundance: .

CDR3aa: CASSLAGGPRNEQFF
j_gene: TRBJ2-1
v_gene: TRBV5-1
abundance: .

CDR3aa: CASSQIRDRGYEQYF
j_gene: TRBJ2-7
v_gene: TRBV4-1
abundance: .

CDR3aa: CASSPGTSYNEQFF
j_gene: TRBJ2-1
v_gene: TRBV18
abundance: .

CDR3aa: CASSATGGNYGYTF
j_gene: TRBJ1-2
v_gene: TRBV27
abundance: .

CDR3aa: CASSPGGLSYEQYF
j_gene: TRBJ2-7
v_gene: TRBV7-8
abundance: .

CDR3aa: CASSLELAGGGDTQYF
j_gene: TRBJ2-3
v_gene: TRBV5-1
abundance: .

CDR3aa: CASSSGWNNSPLHF
j_gene: TRBJ1-6
v_gene: TRBV5-6
abundance: .

CDR3aa: CASSPKSLAVYNEQFF
j_gene: TRBJ2-1
v_gene: TRBV28
abundance: .

CDR3aa: CASSTAGGGEDEQFF
j_gene: TRBJ2-1
v_gene: TRBV7-3
abundance: .

CDR3aa: CASSAPGQWNTEAFF
j_gene: TRBJ1-1
v_gene: TRBV5-4
abundance: few

CDR3aa: CASSFGQGADTQYF
j_gene: TRBJ2-3
v_gene: TRBV5-1
abundance: .

CDR3aa: CASSVGTGDTGELFF
j_gene: TRBJ2-2
v_gene: TRBV9
abundance: few

CDR3aa: CASSPLSGGLVNEQFF
j_gene: TRBJ2-1
v_gene: TRBV5-1
abundance: .

CDR3aa: CASSGRGDRSNYGYTF
j_gene: TRBJ1-2
v_gene: TRBV9
abundance: .

CDR3aa: CASSLGQGANTGELFF
j_gene: TRBJ2-2
v_gene: TRBV6-6
abundance: .

CDR3aa: CASSVNRPNSPLHF
j_gene: TRBJ1-6
v_gene: TRBV27
abundance: few

CDR3aa: CASSFSPPFIWGGDEQFF
j_gene: TRBJ2-1
v_gene: TRBV27
abundance: once

CDR3aa: CASSYRTSGRETQYF
j_gene: TRBJ2-5
v_gene: TRBV11-1
abundance: .

CDR3aa: CASSRTGVGEKLFF
j_gene: TRBJ1-4
v_gene: TRBV5-6
abundance: .

CDR3aa: CASSLTETQYF
j_gene: TRBJ2-5
v_gene: TRBV7-6
abundance: .

CDR3aa: CASGQPGSPLHF
j_gene: TRBJ1-6
v_gene: TRBV11-1
abundance: few

CDR3aa: CASSRPTASSGNTIYF
j_gene: TRBJ1-3
v_gene: TRBV4-1
abundance: .

CDR3aa: CASSPHRGHNTEAFF
j_gene: TRBJ1-1
v_gene: TRBV9
abundance: once

CDR3aa: CASSLVSGGDQPQHF
j_gene: TRBJ1-5
v_gene: TRBV11-2
abundance: .

CDR3aa: CASSVDSGGRGDTQYF
j_gene: TRBJ2-3
v_gene: TRBV9
abundance: once

CDR3aa: CASSFGQGGNTIYF
j_gene: TRBJ1-3
v_gene: TRBV5-1
abundance: .

CDR3aa: CASSSRGLTTNTGELFF
j_gene: TRBJ2-2
v_gene: TRBV13
abundance: .

CDR3aa: CASSIFKAGGETQYF
j_gene: TRBJ2-5
v_gene: TRBV19
abundance: .

CDR3aa: CASSQEGGKETQYF
j_gene: TRBJ2-5
v_gene: TRBV7-2
abundance: .